This T cell receptor (beta chain) appears in the sequencing data of a study of blood T cell repertoires in COVID-19. The CDR3 is 14 residues long. The junction had 2 bases not matched to a gene; V was cut back by 3 bases and J by 1 base. CDR1 and CDR2 from the germline V gene are SGHNT and YYREEE (reference sequence). Authors' analysis steps: Amplification of reference gene primers provided the estimated nucleated cell counts. Repertoires were generated with immunoSEQ multiplex PCR, while TCRdb's copy carries only in-frame clones and drops some. The D gene and trimming were derived from the DNA, and the V and J assignments and clone size from that table. The sample shows 90,000 to 130,000 clones, approximately 65% of them seen only once.

The sequence came from a woman between 55 and 75 years old with acute or convalescent COVID-19. The chain combines TRBV5-4 with TRBJ2-3, with 7 positions matching TRBD1. Sequencing was carried out using peripheral blood. CDR3 coding DNA: TGTGCCAGCAGCTATGGACAGGGCACAGATACGCAGTATTTT. Protein product: CASSYGQGTDTQYF.